The subject of this entry is one T cell receptor beta chain. Antigen unknown. One end of the junction fails to match germline, which may point to a read error. This sample is part of a study of cytomegalovirus exposure and HLA in healthy donors. On the study more broadly: Most donors, approximately 82% of around 400 genotyped, fell in the Caucasian-associated ancestry cluster. Study results and caveats: A later analysis reportedly found that, within productive TCRs, an Asian-associated ancestry cluster had fewer N-insertions than the mean observed across the roughly 700 donors.

PCR employed 60 Vbeta and 13 Jbeta primers. Method: immunoSEQ multiplex PCR; TCRdb's copy keeps in-frame clones and lacks some. Among under 130,000 clones listed, roughly 78% were seen once. The CDR3 has 15 amino acids. From germline, CDR1 is SNHLY and CDR2 FYNNEI. Sequenced sample: PBMCs. This sequence originates from a woman aged 40 to 50 in good health and CMV-seronegative. This rearrangement joins TRBV2 to TRBJ2-3; 7 nucleotides align to TRBD2. This CDR3 is CASTPLAGVAQKVHF. For the CDR3, the DNA is TGTGCCAGCACCCCGCTCGCGGGGGTAGCACAAAAGGTCCATTTT. The full variable domain, with the rest looked up from reference TRBV2 and TRBJ2-3, is EPEVTQTPSHQVTQMGQEVILRCVPISNHLYFYWYRQILGQKVEFLVSFYNNEISEKSEIFDDQFSVERPDGSNFTLKIRSTKLEDSAMYFCASTPLAGVAQKVHFGPGTRLTVL.